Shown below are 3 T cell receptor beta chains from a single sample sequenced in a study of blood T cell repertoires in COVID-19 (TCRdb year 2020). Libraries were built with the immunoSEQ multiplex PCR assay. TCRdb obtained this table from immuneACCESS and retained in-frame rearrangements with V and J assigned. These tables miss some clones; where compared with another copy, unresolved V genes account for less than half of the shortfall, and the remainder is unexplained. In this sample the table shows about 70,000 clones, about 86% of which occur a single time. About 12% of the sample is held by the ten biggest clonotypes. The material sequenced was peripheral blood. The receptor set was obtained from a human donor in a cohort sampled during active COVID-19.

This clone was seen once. CDR3 coding DNA: TGTGCCACCCGGGACAGGGCCAGTGAAGCTTTCTTT. Translating gives CATRDRASEAFF. This chain joins TRBV10-3 and TRBJ1-1; 9 bases fit TRBD1. The CDR3 covers 12 residues. Trimming took 10 bases from V and 7 from J; bases not matched to a gene: 7. Germline values: CDR1 ENHRY, CDR2 SYGVKD.

DNA for the CDR3: TGTGCCAGCAGCCAAGATAGCCCCTACGGGAACTATGGCTACACCTTC. This sequence encodes CASSQDSPYGNYGYTF. V and J are TRBV3-1 (or the pseudogene TRBV3-2) and TRBJ1-2; no clear D. CDR3 size: 16 residues. V lost 0 bases, J lost 2 bases, and 13 bases lay in between. Germline CDR1 LGHDT, CDR2 YNNKEL (reference sequence).

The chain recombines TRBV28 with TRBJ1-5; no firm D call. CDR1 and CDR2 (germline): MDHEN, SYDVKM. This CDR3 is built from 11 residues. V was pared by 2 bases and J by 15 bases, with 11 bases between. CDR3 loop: CASSLNSFRHF. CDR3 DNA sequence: TGTGCCAGCAGTTTAAACAGTTTTCGGCATTTT.